This T cell receptor beta chain was documented in a study of cytomegalovirus exposure and HLA in healthy donors. Study outcomes and limitations: Productive status was seen about 87% or about 30% of the time for most TCR beta V segments in an earlier analysis. Likely technical artifact: a cluster of highly shared sequence variants. From TCR beta sequences, most subjects' HLA-A and HLA-B alleles were reportedly predicted accurately.

The CDR3 sequence is 20 residues long. Germline V lookup: CDR1 MDHEN, CDR2 SYDVKM. The junction had 18 bases not matched to a gene; V was cut back by 3 bases and J by 2 bases. As for this clone: Antigen specificity is unknown.

Amplification used 60 Vbeta primers and 13 Jbeta primers. Profiled with immunoSEQ multiplex PCR; TCRdb holds only in-frame clones, not every one. The data hold 100,000 or so clones, with around 77% observed a single time. The sequencing sample was made of PBMCs. The TCR originated in a woman aged 40 to 50 in good health and CMV-seropositive. The chain combines TRBV28 with TRBJ2-3; 9 bases are a match to TRBD2. CDR3 residues: CASSFGWLAGRGAHTDTQYF. CDR3 sequence (DNA): TGTGCCAGCAGTTTCGGTTGGCTAGCGGGGAGAGGAGCGCACACAGATACGCAGTATTTT.